This T cell receptor (beta chain) was profiled in a study of shared clonotypes between healthy human individuals. Regarding the study as a whole: Sequencing depth was a factor that was expected to affect clonotype sharing among donors.

Donors were healthy HIV-negative adults without recently reported acute infections or vaccinations. From CD4+ cells came CD45RA+ naive and CD45RA-negative memory subsets. With 4 bases clipped from V and 4 bases from J, the junction kept 8 bases outside the gene matches. This CDR3 is 15 amino acids long. The V gene's germline CDR1 is SGHNT and CDR2 YENEEA. For this clone: The antigen is undetermined.

Genomic DNA (from each subset) was split evenly across several immunoSEQ plates. TCRdb's copy holds only in-frame clones and misses some; the assay was immunoSEQ multiplex PCR. The table includes some 2.4 million clones, over 85% detected once. The receptor comes from a young man in good health. Some clones in this sample may be carry-over from other donors' samples. Source material: naive CD4+ T cells from PBMCs. Stated subset: CD45RA+ positively selected. V and J are TRBV11-3 and TRBJ2-5; 8 bases map to TRBD2. CDR3 in amino acids: CASSSRSGIGETQYF. CDR3 DNA: TGTGCCAGCAGCTCCCGTAGCGGGATAGGAGAGACCCAGTACTTC.